Listed here are 20 T cell receptor beta chains from one sample, sequenced in a study of blood T cell repertoires in COVID-19. The table came from immunoSEQ multiplex PCR; TCRdb's copy has only in-frame clones and leaves some out. The sample lists over 150,000 clones, approximately 83% occurring once. Sequenced input: peripheral blood. The receptors stem from a woman older than 75 with active or convalescent COVID-19.

This chain connects TRBV3-1 (or the pseudogene TRBV3-2) to TRBJ2-7; D is unclear. Per the germline V gene, CDR1 is LGHDT and CDR2 is YNNKEL (reference sequence). CDR3 length equals 14 residues. V shed 1 base and J shed 4 bases, with 11 bases lying between them. CDR3 protein: CASSQAVTPYEQYF. In nucleotides, the CDR3 is TGTGCCAGCAGCCAAGCTGTGACACCATACGAGCAGTACTTC.

The chain has TRBV7-2 and TRBJ1-2; TRBD1 aligns across 9 bases. The CDR3 is 17 amino acids. The ends lost 1 base at V and 2 bases at J; junction bases unmatched: 8. Germline values: CDR1 SGHTA, CDR2 FQGNSA. This CDR3 reads CASSLVGTGSINYGYTF. In DNA, the CDR3 is TGTGCCAGCAGCTTAGTCGGGACAGGGAGTATCAACTATGGCTACACCTTC.

J is TRBJ1-4 and V is TRBV18; D gene unclear. Germline V gives CDR1 KGHSH, CDR2 LQKENI. The CDR3 extends over 12 amino acids. Trimming took 5 bases from V and 4 from J, leaving 5 bases between them. The CDR3, as DNA: TGTGCCAGCTCAGAGGGTAATGAAAAACTGTTTTTT. Translated, it gives CASSEGNEKLFF.

The chain uses TRBV6-5 and TRBJ1-1, with a possible D match to TRBD1 (5 bases). The CDR3 loop spans 14 amino acids. Germline CDR1 reads MNHEY; CDR2 reads SVGAGI. Trimming took off 2 bases at V and 2 bases at J, with 9 bases between the two ends. CDR3 DNA: TGTGCCAGCAGTTACCTGGACACAAACACTGAAGCTTTCTTT. It codes for CASSYLDTNTEAFF.

This rearrangement joins TRBV7-9 to TRBJ2-2; perhaps TRBD1 as D (6 bases). The germline CDR1 and CDR2 sequences are SEHNR and FQNEAQ (reference sequence). This CDR3 comprises 15 residues. Deletions cut 7 bases from V and 3 bases from J, with 15 bases between. CDR3 DNA: TGTGCCAGCAAGTCGGGTGGGGGCGACACCGGGGAGCTGTTTTTT. It codes for CASKSGGGDTGELFF.

This clone came up a few times. The V call is TRBV4-1, the J call TRBJ1-6, with D possibly being TRBD1 (5 bases). The CDR3 runs 16 residues. V was clipped by 3 bases and J by 5 bases, with 14 bases between them. Germline V lookup: CDR1 MGHRA, CDR2 YSYEKL. CDR3 DNA: TGCGCCAGCAGCCAGGGCGGACGACAGAATAATTCACCCCTCCACTTT. It translates to CASSQGGRQNNSPLHF.

This clone was picked up one time. This chain links TRBV6-2 or TRBV6-3 with TRBJ2-1; 9 bases are shared with TRBD2. The CDR3 runs 15 residues. Germline-derived CDR1 and CDR2 are MNHEY and SVGEGT. The J segment lost 2 bases and the V segment lost 4 bases, leaving 3 bases of the junction unmatched. This chain's CDR3 is CASSLAGGPYNEQFF. CDR3 DNA sequence: TGTGCCAGCAGTTTGGCGGGGGGGCCCTACAATGAGCAGTTCTTC.

The chain joins TRBV5-6 to TRBJ2-1, with a weak D call TRBD1 (6 bases). In germline, CDR1 is SGHDT, CDR2 YYEEEE. V was clipped by 4 bases and J by 0 bases, with 11 bases between them. This CDR3 is built from 15 residues. CDR3 DNA: TGTGCCAGCAGCCTTACAGGGAGCTCCTACAATGAGCAGTTCTTC. The encoded protein is CASSLTGSSYNEQFF.

J is TRBJ2-3 and V is TRBV29-1, with 12 positions matching TRBD2. From germline, CDR1 is SQVTM and CDR2 ANQGSEA. With 6 bases clipped from V and 6 bases from J, the junction kept 10 bases outside the gene matches. This CDR3 has 15 amino acids. In DNA form, the CDR3 reads TGCAGCGTGGCCGCTAGCGGGGGGGCCGGGGATACGCAGTATTTT. Protein sequence: CSVAASGGAGDTQYF.

The chain links TRBV7-6 to TRBJ1-3, with D possibly being TRBD1 (6 bases). This CDR3 has 15 residues. Germline CDR1 and CDR2: SGHVS and FNYEAQ. V dropped 3 bases and J dropped 2 bases, with 11 bases sitting between them. The CDR3, as DNA: TGTGCCAGCAGCTTCGACAGGTCTACTGGAAACACCATATATTTT. Translation gives CASSFDRSTGNTIYF.

The chain links TRBV6-1 to TRBJ2-7; D remains ambiguous. Germline V CDR1 and CDR2: MNHNS, SASEGT. The CDR3 extends over 13 amino acids. Trimming took 1 base from V and 4 from J, leaving 8 bases between them. CDR3 region: CASSEVLFYEQYF. The CDR3 nucleotides are TGTGCCAGCAGTGAAGTCCTCTTTTACGAGCAGTACTTC.

The chain employs TRBV18 and TRBJ1-3; D call uncertain. Germline V gives CDR1 KGHSH, CDR2 LQKENI. This CDR3 comprises 15 residues. The V end lost 0 bases, the J end lost 0 bases, and 6 bases lay between the germline ends. The CDR3 DNA sequence: TGTGCCAGCTCACCACCCCTCGGCTCTGGAAACACCATATATTTT. It is translated as CASSPPLGSGNTIYF.

The rearrangement links TRBV7-9 to TRBJ1-5; possible D gene TRBD1, 6 bases. The CDR3 extends over 14 amino acids. Trimming left V 1 base short and J 7 bases short, with 11 bases between. Looked up from germline, CDR1 is SEHNR and CDR2 is FQNEAQ (reference sequence). CDR3 sequence: CASSLGGLEQPQHF. For the CDR3, the DNA is TGTGCCAGCAGCTTAGGGGGGCTGGAGCAGCCCCAGCATTTT. The complete variable domain, with remaining parts taken from reference TRBV7-9 and TRBJ1-5, reads DTGVSQNPRHKITKRGQNVTFRCDPISEHNRLYWYRQTLGQGPEFLTYFQNEAQLEKSRLLSDRFSAERPKGSFSTLEIQRTEQGDSAMYLCASSLGGLEQPQHFGDGTRLSIL.

The chain couples TRBV18 to TRBJ1-1; weak D call: TRBD1 (5 bases). The CDR3 contains 14 residues. The germline CDR1 and CDR2 sequences are KGHSH and LQKENI. The V end lost 3 bases, the J end lost 2 bases, and 10 bases lay between the germline ends. The CDR3 loop is CASSPPTGNTEAFF. Written as DNA, the CDR3 is TGTGCCAGCTCACCGCCTACAGGAAACACTGAAGCTTTCTTT.

In this sample, this clone turned up a few times. V gene TRBV19 combines with J gene TRBJ1-1; D possibly corresponds to TRBD1 (6 bases). CDR3 length equals 13 residues. Germline CDR1 and CDR2: LNHDA and SQIVND (reference sequence). V lost 6 bases and J lost 4, with 12 bases in between. Here the CDR3 reads CASSRGAITEAFF. Written as DNA, the CDR3 is TGTGCCAGTAGCAGGGGCGCGATCACTGAAGCTTTCTTT.

The table lists this clone with a few counts. V is TRBV21-1 and J is TRBJ1-3; the table assigns TRBD1, which was not confirmed against the DNA. TRBV21-1 is flagged as a pseudogene. The CDR3 length is 15 residues. The CDR3: CASSKDDSSGNTIYF. CDR3 sequence (DNA): TGTGCCAGCAGCAAAGACGACAGCTCTGGAAACACCATATATTTT.

V gene TRBV28 combines with J gene TRBJ2-7, with D possibly matching TRBD1 (6 bases). Germline V lookup: CDR1 MDHEN, CDR2 SYDVKM. Between the trimmed V and J ends, which lost 5 bases and 0 bases, there was a span of 20 bases. The CDR3 spans 17 residues. The CDR3 loop is CASSPPGHRTYSYEQYF. CDR3 DNA: TGTGCCAGCAGTCCCCCGGGACACAGAACCTACTCCTACGAGCAGTACTTC.

The V and J genes are TRBV4-1 and TRBJ2-7, with D possibly TRBD2 on 6 matching bases. CDR3 length: 16 residues. Germline lookup yields CDR1 MGHRA and CDR2 YSYEKL. Trimming stripped 4 bases from V and 0 bases from J, with 16 bases between. The DNA for the CDR3 is TGCGCCAGCAGCCCCCGCGGAGGGGTCAGCTCCTACGAGCAGTACTTC. As protein: CASSPRGGVSSYEQYF.

This sequence joins TRBV18 and TRBJ1-2; no clear D gene. V gave up 4 bases and J gave up 0 bases, with 9 bases separating them. Germline lookup yields CDR1 KGHSH and CDR2 LQKENI. The CDR3 loop spans 14 amino acids. CDR3 nucleotide sequence: TGTGCCAGCTCACAATCCAGGACTAACTATGGCTACACCTTC. Translating gives CASSQSRTNYGYTF.

This chain connects TRBV7-9 to TRBJ2-5, with 8 bases matching TRBD2. The CDR3 runs 16 residues. CDR1 is SEHNR and CDR2 is FQNEAQ in the germline V gene (reference sequence). V was clipped by 2 bases and J by 7 bases; unmatched bases: 12. Here the CDR3 reads CASSLFMGLDFGTQYF. CDR3 DNA: TGTGCCAGCAGCTTATTCATGGGACTAGATTTTGGGACCCAGTACTTC.